The 23 T cell receptor beta chains below all came from one sample that was sequenced in a study of blood T cell repertoires in COVID-19. Data came from immunoSEQ multiplex PCR; TCRdb stores just in-frame clones and leaves some out. This table holds about 250,000 clones, 70% to 90% found once. Sequencing was carried out using peripheral blood. Every receptor here comes from a man aged 18 to 35 with active or convalescent COVID-19.

The chain couples TRBV7-2 to TRBJ2-3, with a possible D match to TRBD1 (6 bases). Trimming pared 5 bases from V and 2 bases from J, leaving 14 bases between. Germline V gene data show CDR1 as SGHTA and CDR2 as FQGNSA. The CDR3 consists of 15 residues. The CDR3 spells CASSPGQENTDTQYF. As DNA, the CDR3 is TGTGCCAGCAGCCCGGGACAAGAGAACACAGATACGCAGTATTTT.

The J gene is TRBJ1-5, the V gene TRBV6-5, with 7 nucleotides matching TRBD1. The CDR3 consists of 14 residues. V was clipped by 5 bases and J by 3 bases; unmatched bases: 4. Germline lookup yields CDR1 MNHEY and CDR2 SVGAGI. The CDR3 DNA reads TGTGCCAGCAGTACGACAGGGTACAATCAGCCCCAGCATTTT. Its translation: CASSTTGYNQPQHF.

The chain combines TRBV18 with TRBJ2-1; the D gene is possibly TRBD1 (7 bases). Germline CDR1 KGHSH, CDR2 LQKENI. The V and J ends lost 1 base and 7 bases respectively, with 17 bases between them. CDR3 length equals 16 residues. The CDR3 nucleotides read TGTGCCAGCTCACCACGAGCAGGGGGGACCGTGAATGAGCAGTTCTTC. It yields the protein CASSPRAGGTVNEQFF.

The V gene is TRBV25-1, the J gene TRBJ1-6; D perhaps matches TRBD1 (5 bases). The CDR3 runs 14 residues. The germline V gene encodes CDR1 MGHDK and CDR2 SYGVNS. V was trimmed by 4 bases and J by 4 bases, leaving 8 bases between them. CDR3 bases: TGTGCCAGCAGTGCGACAGCTTATAATTCACCCCTCCACTTT. It translates to CASSATAYNSPLHF.

V gene TRBV30 combines with J gene TRBJ2-3, with 10 bases fitting TRBD2. The CDR3 extends over 14 amino acids. Losses at the gene ends were 5 bases for V and 5 bases for J; bases not matched to a gene: 7. Per the germline V gene, CDR1 is GTSNPN and CDR2 is SVGIG (reference sequence). The CDR3 spells CAWGSGGARDTQYF. The CDR3 bases are TGTGCCTGGGGAAGCGGGGGGGCCAGAGATACGCAGTATTTT.

The chain uses TRBV3-1 (or the pseudogene TRBV3-2) and TRBJ1-3; D gene uncertain. Germline CDR1 LGHDT, CDR2 YNNKEL (reference sequence). Between the trimmed V and J ends, which lost 1 base and 0 bases, there was a span of 13 bases. The CDR3 runs to 17 residues. The CDR3 nucleotides are TGTGCCAGCAGCCAAGCCGGAGTCTTTCGCTCTGGAAACACCATATATTTT. Translated, it gives CASSQAGVFRSGNTIYF.

The chain employs TRBV28 and TRBJ2-7; possibly TRBD2 for D (6 bases). Trimming removed 2 bases at V and 5 bases at J, with 13 bases between. Germline CDR1 is MDHEN and CDR2 is SYDVKM. This CDR3 spans 14 amino acids. Here the CDR3 DNA reads TGTGCCAGCAGTTTAGGAGGGGATGGAAACGAGCAGTACTTC. As protein: CASSLGGDGNEQYF.

J is TRBJ2-3 and V is TRBV6-5; 13 bases align to TRBD2. The CDR3 length is 15 residues. Germline V gene data show CDR1 as MNHEY and CDR2 as SVGAGI. V shed 7 bases and J 4 bases; nucleotides not matched to a gene: 5. The CDR3 reads CASTPGLAGPDTQYF. The CDR3 DNA sequence: TGTGCCAGCACCCCGGGACTAGCGGGACCAGATACGCAGTATTTT.

V usage is TRBV5-1 and J usage is TRBJ1-1, with D tentatively TRBD1 (6 bases). CDR1 and CDR2 from the germline V gene are SGHRS and YFSETQ. The CDR3 spans 16 residues. Trimming took 4 bases from V and 1 from J, leaving 17 bases between them. The CDR3 spells CASSHGQLWGNTEAFF. Written as DNA, the CDR3 is TGCGCCAGCAGCCACGGACAGCTCTGGGGGAACACTGAAGCTTTCTTT.

J is TRBJ2-5 and V is TRBV11-1, with D hard to call. This CDR3 has 14 residues. CDR1 is SGHAT, CDR2 FQDESV, per germline (reference sequence). The germline V and J ends were trimmed by 2 bases and 5 bases, with 12 bases remaining between them. The DNA for the CDR3 is TGTGCCAGCAGCTTAAGACGGATCGGGGAGACCCAGTACTTC. The encoded protein is CASSLRRIGETQYF. Together with reference TRBV11-1 and TRBJ2-5, the CDR3 gives the full variable domain: EAEVAQSPRYKITEKSQAVAFWCDPISGHATLYWYRQILGQGPELLVQFQDESVVDDSQLPKDRFSAERLKGVDSTLKIQPAELGDSAMYLCASSLRRIGETQYFGPGTRLLVL.

The rearrangement links TRBV12-5 to TRBJ1-2; D might be TRBD1 (6 bases). Germline V CDR1 and CDR2: LGHNT, FRNRAP. Trimming removed 1 base from V and 7 bases from J, with 19 bases in between. The CDR3 has 16 residues. CDR3 loop: CASGLEAGAGASGYTF. DNA of the CDR3: TGTGCTAGTGGTTTGGAAGCAGGGGCAGGGGCATCTGGCTACACCTTC. The full variable domain, completed using reference TRBV12-5 and TRBJ1-2, is DARVTQTPRHKVTEMGQEVTMRCQPILGHNTVFWYRQTMMQGLELLAYFRNRAPLDDSGMPKDRFSAEMPDATLATLKIQPSEPRDSAVYFCASGLEAGAGASGYTFGSGTRLTVV.

The genes are TRBV30 and TRBJ1-5, with no clear D. This CDR3 comprises 16 residues. The germline CDR1 and CDR2 sequences are GTSNPN and SVGIG (reference sequence). Trimming removed 5 bases from V and 0 bases from J, with 17 bases in between. CDR3 amino acids: CAWALNSGYSNQPQHF. Written as DNA, the CDR3 is TGTGCCTGGGCCCTCAACTCGGGATATAGCAATCAGCCCCAGCATTTT.

This clone was seen only once. The chain carries TRBV7-8 and TRBJ2-7, with TRBD2 matching over 10 bases. Germline lookup yields CDR1 SGHVS and CDR2 FQNEAQ. The CDR3 length is 17 residues. Trimming took 5 bases from V and 5 from J; bases not matched to a gene: 15. CDR3 amino acids: CASSLIWFSGRINEQYF. CDR3 coding DNA: TGTGCCAGCAGCCTTATATGGTTTAGCGGGAGGATAAACGAGCAGTACTTC.

This clone turned up a few times. The V call is TRBV29-1, the J call TRBJ1-1; TRBD1 agrees at 7 bases. Germline V gives CDR1 SQVTM, CDR2 ANQGSEA. This CDR3 spans 12 amino acids. J lost 5 bases, V lost 7 bases, and 7 bases had no gene match. The CDR3 region is CSAYRGGTEAFF. The CDR3 nucleotides read TGCAGCGCCTACAGGGGAGGTACTGAAGCTTTCTTT.

The V gene is TRBV5-1, the J gene TRBJ2-1, with 8 bases fitting TRBD2. The ends lost 7 bases at V and 5 bases at J; junction bases unmatched: 8. The CDR3 spans 14 residues. Germline CDR1 reads SGHRS; CDR2 reads YFSETQ. The CDR3 protein is CASFGGSGNNEQFF. The DNA for the CDR3 is TGCGCCAGCTTTGGCGGTAGCGGGAACAATGAGCAGTTCTTC.

V is TRBV7-3 and J is TRBJ1-1; 7 bases match TRBD1. The trim removed 2 bases at V and 1 base at J, leaving 1 base unmatched. CDR1 is SGHTA, CDR2 FQGTGA, per germline. The CDR3 runs to 14 residues. The CDR3 DNA is TGTGCCAGCAGCTTAGACAGGGAGAACACTGAAGCTTTCTTT. As protein: CASSLDRENTEAFF.

The chain employs TRBV18 and TRBJ2-7, with 7 bases that match TRBD2. With 6 bases clipped from V and 3 bases from J, the junction kept 14 bases outside the gene matches. Germline V gene sequence: CDR1 KGHSH, CDR2 LQKENI. The CDR3 has 16 residues. CDR3 in amino acids: CASSDLPAGEGYEQYF. DNA for the CDR3: TGTGCCAGCTCTGATCTTCCGGCGGGAGAAGGCTACGAGCAGTACTTC.

This clone has a single count. The V gene is TRBV30, the J gene TRBJ2-3; no reliable D call. Germline-derived CDR1 and CDR2 are GTSNPN and SVGIG (reference sequence). The V gene lost 0 bases and the J gene lost 2 bases, with 9 bases spanning the gap. The CDR3 is 14 residues long. As DNA, the CDR3 is TGTGCCTGGAGTGTACACAGTTTCACAGATACGCAGTATTTT. As protein: CAWSVHSFTDTQYF.

CDR3 nucleotides: TGTGCCAGCAGTTACCCAAATACGCAGTATTTT. Amino acid sequence: CASSYPNTQYF. V and J are TRBV6-2 or TRBV6-3 and TRBJ2-3; D gene ambiguous. The CDR3 consists of 11 residues. Trimming left V 2 bases short and J 7 bases short, with 4 bases between. Germline V gives CDR1 MNHEY, CDR2 SVGEGT.

This clone was detected a few times. The V call is TRBV7-6, the J call TRBJ2-1; 11 bases match TRBD2. The trim removed 0 bases at V and 0 bases at J, leaving 10 bases unmatched. This CDR3 has 20 residues. Germline V gene data show CDR1 as SGHVS and CDR2 as FNYEAQ. CDR3 protein: CASSLAPPGSGRASYNEQFF. The CDR3 nucleotides read TGTGCCAGCAGCTTAGCCCCCCCTGGTAGCGGGAGGGCCTCCTACAATGAGCAGTTCTTC. Looking up the rest from reference TRBV7-6 and TRBJ2-1 gives the full variable domain: GAGVSQSPRYKVTKRGQDVALRCDPISGHVSLYWYRQALGQGPEFLTYFNYEAQQDKSGLPNDRFSAERPEGSISTLTIQRTEQRDSAMYRCASSLAPPGSGRASYNEQFFGPGTRLTVL.

The chain carries TRBV6-4 and TRBJ1-2; the D is unclear. The CDR3 sequence is 16 residues long. Germline V CDR1 and CDR2: MRHNA, SNTAGT. V was cut by 3 bases and J by 6 bases, with 20 bases left in between. The CDR3 loop is CASSEPQNGLWDGYTF. Written as DNA, the CDR3 is TGTGCCAGCAGTGAACCCCAAAATGGACTTTGGGATGGCTACACCTTC.

The V gene is TRBV9, the J gene TRBJ1-6; 10 bases agree with TRBD1. The V gene end was trimmed by 8 bases and the J gene end by 9 bases; junction bases not matched to a gene: 11. This CDR3 has 15 amino acids. The V gene's germline CDR1 is SGDLS and CDR2 YYNGEE. CDR3 coding DNA: TGTGCCAGTAGTCAGGGGGGGACAGGGGCTTCACCCCTCCACTTT. Its translation is CASSQGGTGASPLHF.

The count of this clone is one. V usage is TRBV6-5 and J usage is TRBJ1-1; 8 bases agree with TRBD1. V gave up 3 bases and J gave up 4 bases; unmatched junction bases: 7. The CDR3 sequence is 15 residues long. Germline CDR1 and CDR2: MNHEY and SVGAGI. This CDR3 is CASSYSGQGITEAFF. The CDR3 DNA reads TGTGCCAGCAGTTATTCAGGACAGGGTATCACTGAAGCTTTCTTT.